The 12 T cell receptor beta chains reported below all come from one sample, sequenced in a study of T cells in Graves' hyperthyroidism and ophthalmopathy. Researchers amplified the TCR beta CDR3 regions from RNA transcripts. First-round RT-PCR with HTBI primers amplified the TCR CDR3 region. TCRdb reprocessed the multiplex PCR reads via MiXCR and lists one record per CDR3 protein. The repertoire holds 89,000 or so distinct CDR3 sequences, with about 37% as singletons. The sequenced material came from peripheral blood or thyroid tissue (not recorded which). These receptors were obtained from a woman under 40 with Graves' hyperthyroidism.

This clonotype was seen ten or more times. The chain carries TRBV9 and TRBJ2-3; D ambiguous. Trimming cost V 2 bases and J 6 bases, with 7 bases left between them. This CDR3 comprises 12 residues. From germline, CDR1 is SGDLS and CDR2 YYNGEE. The CDR3 protein is CASSVNRDTQYF. As DNA, the CDR3 is TGTGCCAGCAGCGTGAATAGGGATACGCAGTATTTT.

This clonotype was detected many times. V and J are TRBV3-1 and TRBJ2-2, with a tentative D call TRBD1 (6 bases). Between the trimmed V and J ends, which lost 6 bases and 3 bases, there was a span of 11 bases. Germline values: CDR1 LGHDT, CDR2 YNNKEL (reference sequence). This CDR3 is built from 14 residues. The CDR3 DNA follows: TGTGCCAGCAGGATACAGGGTCACACCGGGGAGCTGTTTTTT. Its translation: CASRIQGHTGELFF.

This clonotype was detected ten times or more. The chain joins TRBV29-1 to TRBJ2-2; 9 bases line up with TRBD2. This CDR3 spans 12 amino acids. V shed 5 bases and J 8 bases; nucleotides not matched to a gene: 3. Germline lookup yields CDR1 SQVTM and CDR2 ANQGSEA. The DNA for the CDR3 is TGCAGCGTTCCCCTAGCGGGGGGGGAGCTGTTTTTT. Translated: CSVPLAGGELFF.

The V and J genes are TRBV29-1 and TRBJ1-2; TRBD1 is a possible D gene (6 bases). This CDR3 has 11 residues. Germline lookup yields CDR1 SQVTM and CDR2 ANQGSEA. The CDR3 is CSSGAGYGYTF. CDR3 in DNA: TGCAGTTCGGGGGCTGGCTATGGCTACACCTTC.

Worth noting for this clonotype: Relative to the germline gene, one junction end is altered; a read error may explain this. The J gene is TRBJ2-7, the V gene TRBV7-2; D possibly corresponds to TRBD2 (6 bases). This CDR3 comprises 12 residues. CDR1 is SGHTA and CDR2 is FQGNSA in the germline V gene. This CDR3 reads CASSLGGEAQHF. The CDR3 coding sequence is TGTGCCAGCAGCTTAGGTGGGGAGGCACAGCACTTC.

Note on this clonotype: Being one base from a much bigger clone, this may be a read error. Since no conserved phenylalanine or tryptophan closes the CDR3, a read error is the likely cause. J is TRBJ1-2 and V is TRBV12-3 or TRBV12-4; D uncertain. The CDR3 contains 13 residues. V was shortened by 3 bases and J by 7 bases, with 12 bases between the two germline ends. The CDR3 protein is CASSFNLFTGYTS. CDR3 coding DNA: TGTGCCAGCAGTTTTAACCTTTTTACTGGCTACACCTCC.

Worth noting for this clonotype: A junction boundary mismatches the germline segment, possibly from a read error. V and J are TRBV20-1 and TRBJ1-4; perhaps TRBD1 as D (5 bases). This CDR3 is 16 amino acids long. Germline CDR1 DFQATT, CDR2 SNEGSKA (reference sequence). In nucleotides, the CDR3 is TGCAGTGCTAGCGAAGCCCAGGGAGCAACTAATGAGAAACTGCTTTTT. This sequence encodes CSASEAQGATNEKLLF.

This clonotype has a count of ten or more. The chain uses TRBV6-5 and TRBJ1-5; 9 nucleotides line up with TRBD1. Losses at the gene ends were 5 bases for V and 6 bases for J; bases not matched to a gene: 5. Germline assignment: CDR1 MNHEY and CDR2 SVGAGI. The CDR3 contains 14 residues. The CDR3 loop reads CASSGTGTGQPQHF. CDR3 sequence (DNA): TGTGCCAGCAGTGGGACAGGGACAGGTCAGCCCCAGCATTTT.

Points on this clonotype: This may arise from a read error, as a much more abundant clone is one base away. This rearrangement joins TRBV4-3 to TRBJ1-6, with D possibly being TRBD1 (5 bases). The CDR3 sequence is 15 residues long. Germline loops: CDR1 LGHNA, CDR2 YSLEER. The CDR3 bases are TGCGCCAGCAGCCGGGGACGGCTTTATATTTCACCCCTCCACTTT. This sequence encodes CASSRGRLYISPLHF.

In this sample, this clonotype turned up many times. V is TRBV20-1 and J is TRBJ1-2; 8 positions match TRBD1. Germline CDR1 and CDR2: DFQATT and SNEGSKA (reference sequence). This CDR3 is 13 amino acids long. V dropped 2 bases and J dropped 7; count of bases not matched to a gene: 6. The CDR3 here is CSARLDRVFGYTF. DNA for the CDR3: TGCAGTGCTAGACTGGACAGGGTATTTGGCTACACCTTC.

This clonotype was found once. Since a much larger clone is just one base distant, this may be a read error. The genes are TRBV10-1 and TRBJ2-3, with 9 bases lining up with TRBD1. Germline V lookup: CDR1 WNHNN, CDR2 SYGVQD (reference sequence). This CDR3 spans 13 amino acids. CDR3 nucleotides: TGCGTCAGCAGTGGACAGGGGACAGATACGCAGTATTTT. It codes for CVSSGQGTDTQYF.

At least ten counts were recorded for this clonotype. The chain carries TRBV3-2 and TRBJ2-7. TRBV3-2 is tagged as a pseudogene. This CDR3 spans 15 amino acids. CDR3 sequence: CASSQEMTGAYEQYF. The CDR3 DNA sequence: TGTGCCAGCAGCCAAGAAATGACAGGAGCCTACGAGCAGTACTTC.